Listed here are 28 T cell receptor beta chains from one sample, sequenced in a study of blood T cells in healthy people across ages. Primers used in a second PCR of roughly 6 to 11 cycles were a sample-barcoded 5' primer and a J-beta primer mix. TCRdb reprocessed the 5' RACE reads with MiXCR, giving one entry per CDR3 protein. The table shows hundreds of thousands of distinct CDR3 sequences, with 56% occurring only once. The sample was blood. The receptors were sampled from a man aged 40-49 years in good health.

This chain links TRBV28 with TRBJ2-1, with TRBD2 matching over 12 bases. CDR1 is MDHEN and CDR2 is SYDVKM in the germline V gene. V shed 8 bases, J shed 15 bases, and the junction held 8 bases outside the gene matches. This CDR3 region has 12 residues. CDR3 in amino acids: CASSSGRAGWFF. The CDR3 DNA reads TGTGCCAGCTCTAGCGGGAGGGCCGGGTGGTTCTTC.

This clonotype was detected only once. V is TRBV29-1 and J is TRBJ2-3, with 10 bases lining up with TRBD1. Germline V gene sequence: CDR1 SQVTM, CDR2 ANQGSEA. There are 16 residues in the CDR3. Unmatched junction bases numbered 8, after V lost 3 bases and J lost 2 bases. The CDR3 DNA sequence: TGCAGCGTTGATACGGGACAGGGGTCCTCCACAGATACGCAGTATTTT. The encoded protein is CSVDTGQGSSTDTQYF.

V gene TRBV19 combines with J gene TRBJ2-7; possibly TRBD2 for D (6 bases). Germline loops: CDR1 LNHDA, CDR2 SQIVND (reference sequence). This CDR3 is 15 amino acids long. Trimming left V 6 bases short and J 5 bases short, with 20 bases between. The CDR3 nucleotides read TGTGCCAGTAGCAACTCCGCGTGGGGACTCGACGAGCAGTACTTC. Translated, it gives CASSNSAWGLDEQYF. The full variable domain, in which reference TRBV19 and TRBJ2-7 provide the parts outside the CDR3, is DGGITQSPKYLFRKEGQNVTLSCEQNLNHDAMYWYRQDPGQGLRLIYYSQIVNDFQKGDIAEGYSVSREKKESFPLTVTSAQKNPTAFYLCASSNSAWGLDEQYFGPGTRLTVT.

The rearrangement uses TRBV7-2 and TRBJ1-5; D uncertain. The length of the CDR3 is 15 residues. CDR1 and CDR2 from the germline V gene are SGHTA and FQGNSA. The V and J ends lost 1 base and 4 bases respectively, with 11 bases between them. The CDR3 sequence: CASSLVVAGNQPQHF. In DNA, the CDR3 is TGTGCCAGCAGCTTAGTGGTCGCGGGGAATCAGCCCCAGCATTTT.

The chain carries TRBV5-1 and TRBJ1-2, with a weak D call TRBD1 (5 bases). Germline V gene lookup returns CDR1 SGHRS and CDR2 YFSETQ. This CDR3 has 14 amino acids. Trimming took 2 bases from V and 1 from J, leaving 9 bases between them. CDR3 loop: CASSLDDSNYGYTF. The CDR3 DNA sequence: TGCGCCAGCAGCTTAGACGACAGTAACTATGGCTACACCTTC.

The chain is built from TRBV20-1 and TRBJ2-4; a possible D gene is TRBD1 (7 bases). Germline V gene sequence: CDR1 DFQATT, CDR2 SNEGSKA (reference sequence). Trimming pared 0 bases from V and 1 base from J, leaving 13 bases between. The CDR3 has 16 residues. The CDR3 sequence: CSARDFRGAAKNIQYF. CDR3 in DNA: TGCAGTGCTAGAGATTTCAGGGGGGCTGCCAAAAACATTCAGTACTTC.

This sequence joins TRBV20-1 and TRBJ2-5; D may correspond to TRBD1 or TRBD2 (5 bases each). Germline CDR1 is DFQATT and CDR2 is SNEGSKA (reference sequence). Trimming left V 3 bases short and J 11 bases short, with 22 bases between. The CDR3 contains 14 residues. The CDR3 nucleotides read TGCAGTGCTAGTGGGGCAGTAACAGGAGGTGAGCAGTACTTC. It yields the protein CSASGAVTGGEQYF.

This chain connects TRBV28 to TRBJ2-5; D may be TRBD1 (6 bases). The DNA matches TRBJ2-1 better at its end, which makes the J call doubtful. The CDR3 has 14 residues. Per germline, CDR1 MDHEN and CDR2 SYDVKM. CDR3 DNA: TGTGCCAGCACTAGGGCTGTGGGACAAGAGACCCAGTTCTTC. Protein: CASTRAVGQETQFF.

J is TRBJ1-2 and V is TRBV16, with D perhaps TRBD1 (6 bases). CDR3 length: 13 amino acids. Between the trimmed V and J ends, which lost 4 bases and 6 bases, there was a span of 12 bases. Germline CDR1 KGHSY, CDR2 FQNENV. CDR3 DNA: TGTGCCAGCAGCCCGCGGGCAGGGGATGGCTACACCTTC. Its translation: CASSPRAGDGYTF.

This clonotype was detected a few times. This chain connects TRBV29-1 to TRBJ2-5; D is unresolved. The CDR3 is 15 amino acids. V was trimmed by 0 bases and J by 1 base, leaving 12 bases between them. CDR1 is SQVTM, CDR2 ANQGSEA, per germline. CDR3 sequence reads: CSVEEGRTFQETQYF. In nucleotides, the CDR3 is TGCAGCGTTGAAGAGGGCAGAACATTCCAAGAGACCCAGTACTTC.

This chain joins TRBV4-2 and TRBJ1-5; D is unresolved. Per germline, CDR1 LGHNA and CDR2 YNFKEQ. CDR3 length: 13 amino acids. Trimming stripped 4 bases from V and 4 bases from J, with 8 bases between. CDR3: CASSPTPNQPQHF. In nucleotides, the CDR3 is TGTGCCAGCAGCCCGACACCAAATCAGCCCCAGCATTTT.

The chain joins TRBV21-1 to TRBJ1-5; TRBD1, the table's D call, was not compared with the DNA. TRBV21-1 is a pseudogene locus. The CDR3 extends over 17 amino acids. The CDR3 loop reads CASSNGTDRYSNQPQHF. In DNA form, the CDR3 reads TGTGCCAGCAGCAACGGTACAGACCGATATAGCAATCAGCCCCAGCATTTT.

The chain links TRBV3-1 to TRBJ2-5; D remains ambiguous. CDR3 length: 13 residues. V gave up 1 base and J gave up 5 bases, with 8 bases separating them. CDR1 and CDR2 (germline): LGHDT, YNNKEL (reference sequence). DNA for the CDR3: TGTGCCAGCAGCCAAGTAGTAAGGGAGACCCAGTACTTC. This codes for CASSQVVRETQYF.

The rearrangement uses TRBV7-2 and TRBJ1-5; TRBD1 is a possible D gene (6 bases). V dropped 5 bases and J dropped 6 bases, with 17 bases sitting between them. This CDR3 region has 15 residues. Per the germline V gene, CDR1 is SGHTA and CDR2 is FQGNSA. The CDR3 reads CASSPTSGGSQPQHF. In DNA form, the CDR3 reads TGTGCCAGCAGCCCCACATCGGGGGGCAGTCAGCCCCAGCATTTT. Based on the CDR3 plus reference TRBV7-2 and TRBJ1-5, the full variable domain is GAGVSQSPSNKVTEKGKDVELRCDPISGHTALYWYRQSLGQGLEFLIYFQGNSAPDKSGLPSDRFSAERTGGSVSTLTIQRTQQEDSAVYLCASSPTSGGSQPQHFGDGTRLSIL.

This clonotype was seen ten or more times. V and J are TRBV27 and TRBJ2-3; 8 nucleotides match TRBD2. The junction had 8 bases not matched to a gene; V was cut back by 5 bases and J by 4 bases. This CDR3 has 15 residues. Germline CDR1 MNHEY, CDR2 SMNVEV (reference sequence). The CDR3 sequence: CASSPPGGFADTQYF. Written as DNA, the CDR3 is TGTGCCAGCAGTCCTCCGGGGGGGTTTGCAGATACGCAGTATTTT.

V gene TRBV12-3 or TRBV12-4 combines with J gene TRBJ1-2, with TRBD1 identical over 8 bases. This CDR3 spans 16 amino acids. Trimming at V came to 5 bases and at J to 1 base, leaving 9 bases not matched to a gene. The CDR3 DNA sequence: TGTGCCAGCAGTCATCCGGGACAGGACCTTAACTATGGCTACACCTTC. Translation gives CASSHPGQDLNYGYTF.

This chain connects TRBV24-1 to TRBJ2-1, with TRBD1 matching over 7 bases. The germline V gene has CDR1 KGHDR and CDR2 SFDVKD. V lost 0 bases to trimming and J lost 7 bases; unmatched junction nucleotides: 5. There are 15 residues in the CDR3. The DNA for the CDR3 is TGTGCCACCAGTGATTTGTCCAGGACAGGAAATGAGCAGTTCTTC. Residues: CATSDLSRTGNEQFF.

In DNA form, the CDR3 reads TGTGCCAGCAGCCAAGGGGGGCGATTAGATACGCAGTATTTT. Its translation is CASSQGGRLDTQYF. The gene calls are TRBV14 and TRBJ2-3; perhaps TRBD1 as D (6 bases). The germline V gene has CDR1 SGHDN and CDR2 FVKESK. The CDR3 is 14 amino acids. Trimming shortened V by 1 base and J by 5 bases, and 10 bases separated the two germline ends.

This clonotype has a count of ten or more. This chain joins TRBV3-1 and TRBJ1-5, with D perhaps matching TRBD1 (5 bases). This CDR3 is built from 15 residues. Per germline, CDR1 LGHDT and CDR2 YNNKEL (reference sequence). Trimming stripped 4 bases from V and 1 base from J, with 11 bases between. The CDR3: CASSPGRKSNQPQHF. In DNA, the CDR3 is TGTGCCAGCAGCCCAGGGAGAAAAAGCAATCAGCCCCAGCATTTT.

This clonotype was observed once. V usage is TRBV6-6 and J usage is TRBJ1-1; D is possibly TRBD1 (6 bases). In germline, CDR1 is MNHNY, CDR2 SVGAGI (reference sequence). Trimming left V 6 bases short and J 8 bases short, with 13 bases between. This CDR3 region has 12 residues. Here the CDR3 DNA reads TGTGCCAGCAGCTACAGGGAGCCAGAAGCTTTCTTT. Translation gives CASSYREPEAFF.

This clonotype has just one count. The chain joins TRBV29-1 to TRBJ2-3; D uncertain. The CDR3 spans 12 residues. The germline V gene encodes CDR1 SQVTM and CDR2 ANQGSEA. V shed 3 bases and J shed 6 bases, with 10 bases lying between them. CDR3 nucleotides: TGCAGCGTTGAGAGGTACACGGATACGCAGTATTTT. It encodes CSVERYTDTQYF.

The J gene is TRBJ2-1, the V gene TRBV5-5; unclear D gene. The germline gives CDR1 SGHKS, CDR2 YYEKEE (reference sequence). The CDR3 runs 15 residues. Trimming removed 0 bases from V and 6 bases from J, with 13 bases in between. CDR3 amino acids: CASSLVQLSRNEQFF. Written as DNA, the CDR3 is TGTGCCAGCAGCTTGGTACAGCTAAGCCGCAATGAGCAGTTCTTC.

The J gene is TRBJ2-5, the V gene TRBV6-6; D is undetermined. The CDR3 covers 12 residues. In germline, CDR1 is MNHNY, CDR2 SVGAGI (reference sequence). Trimming left V 4 bases short and J 5 bases short, with 8 bases between. The CDR3 loop is CASSFASETQYF. In DNA form, the CDR3 reads TGTGCCAGCAGTTTTGCCAGTGAGACCCAGTACTTC.

The V and J genes are TRBV7-2 and TRBJ2-3, with 14 bases fitting TRBD2. In germline, CDR1 is SGHTA, CDR2 FQGNSA. The trim removed 5 bases at V and 5 bases at J, leaving 12 bases unmatched. The CDR3 has 18 amino acids. CDR3 loop: CASSMTPGLAGVGDTQYF. CDR3 nucleotides: TGTGCCAGCAGCATGACTCCGGGACTAGCGGGAGTCGGAGATACGCAGTATTTT.

The J gene is TRBJ1-4, the V gene TRBV5-1; the D is unclear. Germline CDR1 SGHRS, CDR2 YFSETQ. CDR3 size: 18 residues. V lost 0 bases to trimming and J lost 4 bases, with 19 bases between them. The CDR3 region is CASSLALHLSGRNEKLFF. The CDR3 DNA is TGCGCCAGCAGCTTGGCGCTTCACCTTTCAGGCCGTAATGAAAAACTGTTTTTT. The entire variable domain, with the rest obtained from reference TRBV5-1 and TRBJ1-4, is as follows: KAGVTQTPRYLIKTRGQQVTLSCSPISGHRSVSWYQQTPGQGLQFLFEYFSETQRNKGNFPGRFSGRQFSNSRSEMNVSTLELGDSALYLCASSLALHLSGRNEKLFFGSGTQLSVL.

This clonotype was recorded once. The chain uses TRBV28 and TRBJ2-7; D not resolved. The CDR3 is 13 amino acids. The V end lost 7 bases, the J end lost 6 bases, and 16 bases lay between the germline ends. Germline V lookup: CDR1 MDHEN, CDR2 SYDVKM. CDR3 protein: CASTGSPLGEQYF. As DNA, the CDR3 is TGTGCCAGCACCGGATCCCCCTTGGGCGAGCAGTACTTC.

This clonotype occurred once. The genes are TRBV20-1 and TRBJ2-3; a weak D match, TRBD2 (6 bases). Looked up from germline, CDR1 is DFQATT and CDR2 is SNEGSKA (reference sequence). The CDR3 length is 15 residues. V was pared by 1 base and J by 8 bases, with 19 bases between. CDR3 loop: CSARGGTPRGSTQYF. CDR3 coding DNA: TGCAGTGCTAGAGGCGGGACTCCGCGTGGAAGTACGCAGTATTTT.

The rearrangement uses TRBV5-1 and TRBJ2-1; 12 bases agree with TRBD2. Germline CDR1 is SGHRS and CDR2 is YFSETQ. The CDR3 extends over 16 amino acids. V lost 4 bases and J lost 8; bases outside the gene matches: 10. CDR3 in amino acids: CASSIDPGLAGDEQFF. The CDR3 nucleotides read TGCGCCAGCAGCATAGATCCGGGACTAGCGGGCGATGAGCAGTTCTTC.